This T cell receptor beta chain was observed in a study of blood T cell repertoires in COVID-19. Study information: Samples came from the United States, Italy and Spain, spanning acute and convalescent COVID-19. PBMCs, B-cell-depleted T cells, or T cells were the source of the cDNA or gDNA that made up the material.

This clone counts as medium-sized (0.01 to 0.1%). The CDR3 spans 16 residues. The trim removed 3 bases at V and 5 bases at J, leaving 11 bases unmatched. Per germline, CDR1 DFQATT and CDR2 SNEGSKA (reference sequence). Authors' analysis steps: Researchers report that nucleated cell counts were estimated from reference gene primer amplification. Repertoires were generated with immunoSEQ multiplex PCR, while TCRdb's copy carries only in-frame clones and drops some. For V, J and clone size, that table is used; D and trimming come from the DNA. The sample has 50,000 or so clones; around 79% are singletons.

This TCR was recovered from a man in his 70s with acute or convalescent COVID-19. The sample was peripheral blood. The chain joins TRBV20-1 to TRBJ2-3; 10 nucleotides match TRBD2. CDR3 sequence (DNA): TGCAGTGCTAGTTTAGCTAGCGGGGGTGCGGGAGATACGCAGTATTTT. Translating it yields CSASLASGGAGDTQYF.